Listed below are T cell receptor beta chains from one sample, sequenced in a study of CD8+ T cells in alopecia areata. The repertoire was sequenced with immunoSEQ multiplex PCR; TCRdb's copy has only in-frame clones and lacks some. The sample shows around 200,000 clones, around 58% of them seen only once. The specimen comprised CD8+ T cells sorted from blood, sampled at week 24, from a patient treated with tofacitinib. The receptors were sampled from a human donor with alopecia areata. The conserved cysteine and the conserved F or W are not part of the CDR3 here. Expanded clones are given a class, and other clones once, few, many or no size at all.

V: TRBV29-1
J: TRBJ2-5
size: few
CDR3: SAPRGGDETQY

V: TRBV30
J: TRBJ1-2
size: NA
CDR3: AWTLGRLNYGYT

V: TRBV11-2
J: TRBJ2-3
size: few
CDR3: ASSPEATDTQY

V: TRBV2
J: TRBJ1-3
size: NA
CDR3: ASRVDGTDRNTIY

V: TRBV7-6
J: TRBJ2-1
size: NA
CDR3: ASSFGGEASYNEQF

V: TRBV2
J: TRBJ2-1
size: NA
CDR3: ASNFGGAMDEQF

V: TRBV19
J: TRBJ1-1
size: NA
CDR3: ASVDRGLTEAF

V: TRBV5-4
J: TRBJ2-4
size: NA
CDR3: ASSLGDNIQY

V: TRBV27
J: TRBJ1-6
size: few
CDR3: ASQGQGLSPLH

V: TRBV7-9
J: TRBJ1-2
size: once
CDR3: ASSQGGVDGYT

V: TRBV18
J: TRBJ2-1
size: NA
CDR3: ASSRGPSNEQF

V: TRBV10-3
J: TRBJ2-3
size: NA
CDR3: AISAAGLAGAGDTQY

V: TRBV25-1
J: TRBJ2-5
size: once
CDR3: ASSTQDRGKETQY

V: TRBV15
J: TRBJ1-5
size: NA
CDR3: ATSRDRSNQPQH

V: TRBV5-1
J: TRBJ2-7
size: NA
CDR3: ASSSNRFPDPYEQY

V: TRBV30
J: TRBJ2-1
size: once
CDR3: AWSVGEQF

V: TRBV18
J: TRBJ1-2
size: NA
CDR3: ASSPSGTGAPGYT

V: TRBV5-1
J: TRBJ2-2
size: NA
CDR3: ASSLWRSGDTGELF

V: TRBV4-1
J: TRBJ1-2
size: NA
CDR3: ASSQGQGASYGYT

V: TRBV4-1
J: TRBJ2-1
size: once
CDR3: ASSQARLVDEQF

V: TRBV27
J: TRBJ2-1
size: NA
CDR3: ATSPGGSEQF

V: TRBV27
J: TRBJ2-3
size: NA
CDR3: ASSPQASDTQY

V: TRBV19
J: TRBJ2-7
size: once
CDR3: ASSITGGEYEQY

V: TRBV2
J: TRBJ2-1
size: NA
CDR3: ASATIIPRDEQF

V: TRBV2
J: TRBJ1-4
size: NA
CDR3: ATQRREKLF

V: TRBV4-1
J: TRBJ2-1
size: once
CDR3: ASSHRNEQF

V: TRBV7-9
J: TRBJ2-1
size: NA
CDR3: ASVIGRGGRLDEQF

V: TRBV2
J: TRBJ2-7
size: NA
CDR3: ASSEGGYLSYEQY

V: TRBV6-5
J: TRBJ2-2
size: NA
CDR3: ASRTGDSNTGELF

V: TRBV6-5
J: TRBJ2-7
size: NA
CDR3: ASSYGNGGYEQY

V: TRBV29-1
J: TRBJ1-1
size: few
CDR3: SVANWGGTEAF

V: TRBV9
J: TRBJ1-1
size: NA
CDR3: ASSARTGSEAF

V: TRBV6-1
J: TRBJ1-1
size: NA
CDR3: ASFYRGGTEAF

V: TRBV29-1
J: TRBJ2-7
size: NA
CDR3: SGQGATYEQY

V: TRBV10-3
J: TRBJ1-2
size: NA
CDR3: AISAGDSDYGYT

V: TRBV30
J: TRBJ2-1
size: NA
CDR3: AWSVRDNEQF

V: TRBV10-3
J: TRBJ2-2
size: few
CDR3: AIRVNTGELF

V: TRBV4-2
J: TRBJ1-1
size: NA
CDR3: ASSQDRDYTEAF

V: TRBV7-9
J: TRBJ1-4
size: NA
CDR3: ASSADNGNEKLF

V: TRBV7-9
J: TRBJ2-3
size: NA
CDR3: ASRDDTQY

V: TRBV12-5
J: TRBJ2-5
size: NA
CDR3: ASGLGDKAQETQY

V: TRBV4-1
J: TRBJ2-1
size: NA
CDR3: ASSQPWTEGNEQF

V: TRBV10-3
J: TRBJ2-5
size: few
CDR3: ASSVTAKETQY

V: TRBV5-1
J: TRBJ2-5
size: NA
CDR3: ASSFSGGAFETQY

V: TRBV10-3
J: TRBJ1-5
size: NA
CDR3: AISDGTASSGQPQH

V: TRBV21-1
J: TRBJ1-1
size: NA
CDR3: ASSTRDQRTVEAF

V: TRBV7-7
J: TRBJ2-3
size: NA
CDR3: ASSLAGVTDTQY

V: TRBV11-2
J: TRBJ1-6
size: few
CDR3: ASSFNSPLH

V: TRBV5-5
J: TRBJ2-7
size: few
CDR3: ASSQSTGEQY

V: TRBV4-1
J: TRBJ1-2
size: NA
CDR3: ASSPRWGQFYGYT

V: TRBV6-5
J: TRBJ2-3
size: few
CDR3: ASSFGGYLDTQY

V: TRBV7-9
J: TRBJ2-5
size: NA
CDR3: ASSLGVETQY

V: TRBV4-2
J: TRBJ1-1
size: NA
CDR3: ASSQLTGNEQEAF

V: TRBV12-5
J: TRBJ1-1
size: few
CDR3: ASGLARPMNTEAF